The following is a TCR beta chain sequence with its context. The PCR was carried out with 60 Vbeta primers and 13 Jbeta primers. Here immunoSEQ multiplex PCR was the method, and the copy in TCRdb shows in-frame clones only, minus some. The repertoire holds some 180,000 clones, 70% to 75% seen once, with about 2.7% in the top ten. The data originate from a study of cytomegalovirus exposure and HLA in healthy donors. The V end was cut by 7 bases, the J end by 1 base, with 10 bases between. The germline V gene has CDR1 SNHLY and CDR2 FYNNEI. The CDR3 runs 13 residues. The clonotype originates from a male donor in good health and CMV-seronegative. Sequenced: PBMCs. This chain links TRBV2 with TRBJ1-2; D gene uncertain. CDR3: CASNPNFNYGYTF. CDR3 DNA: TGTGCCAGCAACCCGAACTTTAACTATGGCTACACCTTC.